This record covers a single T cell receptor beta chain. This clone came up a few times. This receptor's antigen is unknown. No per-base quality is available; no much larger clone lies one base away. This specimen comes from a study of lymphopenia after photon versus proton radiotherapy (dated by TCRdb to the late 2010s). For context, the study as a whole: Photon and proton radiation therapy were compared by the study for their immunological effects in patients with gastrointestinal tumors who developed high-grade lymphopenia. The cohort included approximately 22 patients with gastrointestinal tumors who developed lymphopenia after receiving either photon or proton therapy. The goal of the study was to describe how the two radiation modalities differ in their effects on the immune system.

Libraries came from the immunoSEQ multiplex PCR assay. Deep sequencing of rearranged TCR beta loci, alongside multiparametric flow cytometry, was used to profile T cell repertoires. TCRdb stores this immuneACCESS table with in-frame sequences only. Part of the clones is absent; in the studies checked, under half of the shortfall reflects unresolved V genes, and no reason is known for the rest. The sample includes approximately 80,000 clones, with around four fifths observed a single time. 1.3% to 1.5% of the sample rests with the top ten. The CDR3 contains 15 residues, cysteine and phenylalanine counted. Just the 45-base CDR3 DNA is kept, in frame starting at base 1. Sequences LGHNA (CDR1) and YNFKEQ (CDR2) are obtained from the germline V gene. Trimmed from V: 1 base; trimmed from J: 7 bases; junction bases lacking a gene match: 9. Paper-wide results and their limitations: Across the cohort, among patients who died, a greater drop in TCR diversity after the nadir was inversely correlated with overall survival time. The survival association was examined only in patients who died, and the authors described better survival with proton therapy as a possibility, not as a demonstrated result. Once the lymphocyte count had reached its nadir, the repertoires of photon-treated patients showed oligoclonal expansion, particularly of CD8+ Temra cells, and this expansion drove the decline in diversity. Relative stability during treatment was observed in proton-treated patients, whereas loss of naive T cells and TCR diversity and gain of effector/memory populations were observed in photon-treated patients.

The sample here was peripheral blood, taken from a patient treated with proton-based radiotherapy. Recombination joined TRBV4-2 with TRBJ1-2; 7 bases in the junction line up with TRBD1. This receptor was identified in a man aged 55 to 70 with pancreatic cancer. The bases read TGTGCCAGCAGCCAAGGGGCAGGGGGGGGCTCTGGCTACACCTTC. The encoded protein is CASSQGAGGGSGYTF.